This TCR beta chain was captured in a study of T cells expressing NK-cell markers. Study information: Sorted T-cell subsets CD3+CD56+NKG2C+, CD3+CD56+NKG2C- and CD3+CD56-NKG2C+ were TCR beta-sequenced. With respect to HCMV, most of the eight sequenced donors were seropositive, and one was seronegative.

The CDR3 is made up of 16 amino acids. TCRdb re-analyzed the 5' RACE reads; it lists each CDR3 protein once, without DNA. The listing contains under 500,000 distinct CDR3 sequences. Study results and caveats: Roughly six donors showed dominant NKG2C+ clonotypes comprising about 1.0-7.5% of their CD8+ T cells.

As concerns this clonotype: Its antigen is undetermined.

Sequencing was performed on blood T cells: a sorted CD56 or NKG2C T cell subset, CD4+ or CD8+ T cells, or bulk PBMC T cells (not recorded which). V is TRBV12-3 or TRBV12-4 and J is TRBJ2-1; TCRdb's D call, TRBD2, is unchecked because there is no DNA. The source is a woman aged 18 to 75 in good health. This chain's CDR3 is CASTPPTSGYHNEQFF.